Only a few counts were recorded for the clone carrying this T cell receptor (beta chain). Its target is not known. The source of the sample is a study of T cells after yellow fever vaccination. Study findings and constraints: It was the secondary response that reached its peak faster, day 5 versus 15, but it was weaker. The presence of abundant clonotypes contaminating from the bulk population was possible in FACS-sorted repertoires. The appearance of a small share of clonotypes in both CD4 and CD8 compartments was observed.

As TCR cDNA was made by 5'RACE template switching, a universal primer site and UMIs were added. TCRdb passed the 5' RACE reads through MiXCR, listing each CDR3 protein once. The table has approximately 550,000 distinct CDR3 sequences, less than 20% seen once. V dropped 11 bases and J dropped 4 bases, with 17 bases sitting between them. From germline, CDR1 is ENHRY and CDR2 SYGVKD. This CDR3 is 13 amino acids long. The specimen was PBMCs, collected 15 days after the yellow fever booster vaccination. The sequence was obtained from a man aged 30 to 39 who received the YFV17D yellow fever vaccine. The J gene is TRBJ2-5, the V gene TRBV10-3, with D maybe TRBD2 (5 bases). DNA of the CDR3: TGTGCCGTCACCCCCAAGGCGGGAGAGACCCAGTACTTC. Its protein is CAVTPKAGETQYF.